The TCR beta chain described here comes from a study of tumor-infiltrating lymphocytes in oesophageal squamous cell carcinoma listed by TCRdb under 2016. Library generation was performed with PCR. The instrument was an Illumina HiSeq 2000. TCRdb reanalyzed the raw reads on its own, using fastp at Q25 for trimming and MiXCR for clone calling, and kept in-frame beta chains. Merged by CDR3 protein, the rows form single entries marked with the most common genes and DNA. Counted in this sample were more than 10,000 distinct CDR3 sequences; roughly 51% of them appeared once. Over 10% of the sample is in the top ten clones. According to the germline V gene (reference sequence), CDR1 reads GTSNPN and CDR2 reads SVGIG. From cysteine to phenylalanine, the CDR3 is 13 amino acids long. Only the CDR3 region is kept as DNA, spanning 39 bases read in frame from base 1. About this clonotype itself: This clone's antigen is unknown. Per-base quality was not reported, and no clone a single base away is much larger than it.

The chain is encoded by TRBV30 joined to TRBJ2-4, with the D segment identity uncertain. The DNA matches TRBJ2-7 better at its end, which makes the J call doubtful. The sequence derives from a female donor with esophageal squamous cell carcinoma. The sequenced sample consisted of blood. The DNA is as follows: TGTGCCTGGTCGAACTGGCCGTCCTACGAGCAGTACTTC. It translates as CAWSNWPSYEQYF.